This T cell receptor (beta chain) was recorded in a study of blood T cells in healthy people across ages. Next came a second PCR, run for about 7 to 12 cycles, which used a sample-barcoded 5' primer along with a J-beta primer mix. A template-switch adaptor that had 12 random nucleotides put a tag on each cDNA molecule. Each CDR3 protein gets one entry after TCRdb re-called the 5' RACE reads with MiXCR. Found here are hundreds of thousands of distinct CDR3 sequences, roughly 56% of them singletons; the top ten hold about 26%. This clonotype was observed a handful of times. After removal of 4 bases from V and 2 bases from J, the junction contained 5 bases not matched to a gene. The CDR3 sequence is 15 residues long. The germline CDR1 and CDR2 sequences are MNHEY and SVGAGI.

This clonotype was sampled from a man aged 35 to 55 in good health. V and J are TRBV6-5 and TRBJ2-5; 9 bases are shared with TRBD2. The sample comprised blood. CDR3 in DNA: TGTGCCAGCAGTTTTGGCGGGGGGGAACAAGAGACCCAGTACTTC. Translated, it gives CASSFGGGEQETQYF.